These T cell receptor beta chains were read from a single sample in a study of shared clonotypes between healthy human individuals. Repertoires were generated with immunoSEQ multiplex PCR, while TCRdb's copy carries only in-frame clones and drops some. The profile shows about 380,000 clones, 95% to 97% of them singletons. Source material: memory CD8+ T cells sorted from blood. The receptor source for this set is a man aged 25 to 45 in good health. CDR3s include the opening cysteine and the closing phenylalanine or tryptophan. A D gene is named only where the DNA matches it firmly. A row's size may be missing; if present it is once, few, many or a size class.

>TRBJ2-3|15|TRBD1|NA|TRBV7-9
CASSFRGPSTDTQYF
TGTGCCAGCAGCTTCAGGGGGCCTAGCACAGATACGCAGTATTTT
>TRBJ2-3|13|TRBD2|NA|TRBV6-1
CASRLAGADTQYF
TGTGCCAGCAGACTAGCGGGAGCAGATACGCAGTATTTT
>TRBJ2-7|14|TRBD1|NA|TRBV27
CASSLRGRRYEQYF
TGTGCCAGCAGTTTAAGGGGGCGCCGCTACGAGCAGTACTTC
>TRBJ2-1|13|TRBD2|once|TRBV11-3
CASSLGVAGEQFF
TGTGCCAGCAGCTTAGGAGTAGCGGGAGAGCAGTTCTTC
>TRBJ2-3|13|NA|NA|TRBV19
CASSTGNTDTQYF
TGTGCCAGTAGTACAGGGAACACAGATACGCAGTATTTT
>TRBJ2-5|12|NA|NA|TRBV10-3
CAISESGETQYF
TGTGCCATCAGTGAGTCGGGTGAGACCCAGTACTTC
>TRBJ1-1|12|NA|few|TRBV29-1
CSVRQGNTEAFF
TGCAGCGTTCGGCAGGGGAACACTGAAGCTTTCTTT
>TRBJ2-7|19|TRBD1|once|TRBV11-2
CASSSIKTKRDSPVSEQYF
TGTGCCAGCAGCTCGATAAAGACGAAACGGGACAGTCCCGTTAGTGAGCAGTACTTC
>TRBJ1-5|16|NA|NA|TRBV28
CASRLSRVILDQPQHF
TGTGCCAGCAGGCTATCCAGGGTTATATTAGATCAGCCCCAGCATTTT
>TRBJ2-7|13|TRBD2|NA|TRBV30
CAWNLAGGWEQYF
TGTGCCTGGAACCTAGCGGGAGGGTGGGAGCAGTACTTC
>TRBJ2-5|16|TRBD1|NA|TRBV5-6
CASSLRTGRTLETQYF
TGTGCCAGCAGCCTGCGGACAGGGAGGACTCTAGAGACCCAGTACTTC
>TRBJ1-2|14|TRBD1|once|TRBV19
CASRPPEGARGYTF
TGTGCCAGTAGGCCCCCCGAGGGGGCAAGGGGCTACACCTTC
>TRBJ2-1|14|TRBD2|NA|TRBV5-1
CASSQTSGANEQFF
TGCGCCAGCAGCCAAACTAGCGGGGCGAATGAGCAGTTCTTC
>TRBJ2-7|15|NA|NA|TRBV28
CASSFPPPMRYEQYF
TGTGCCAGCAGTTTCCCCCCTCCGATGAGGTACGAGCAGTACTTC
>TRBJ2-1|15|NA|NA|TRBV4-1
CASSQDLVTYNEQFF
TGCGCCAGCAGCCAAGATTTAGTTACCTACAATGAGCAGTTCTTC
>TRBJ1-3|16|NA|NA|TRBV28
CASTPGGANSGNTIYF
TGTGCCAGCACCCCGGGGGGGGCCAACTCTGGAAACACCATATATTTT
>TRBJ2-5|14|NA|NA|TRBV6-5
CASRRPGSQETQYF
TGTGCCAGCAGGCGACCGGGATCGCAAGAGACCCAGTACTTC
>TRBJ2-5|13|NA|NA|TRBV13
CASSFRRSGTQYF
TGTGCCAGCAGCTTTCGTCGCTCGGGGACCCAGTACTTC
>TRBJ2-3|12|NA|NA|TRBV7-8
CASSPLGMEKYF
TGTGCCAGCAGCCCGCTCGGGATGGAAAAGTATTTT
>TRBJ2-7|15|NA|NA|TRBV5-1
CASSLGLALSYEQYF
TGCGCCAGCAGCTTGGGGCTAGCCCTCTCCTACGAGCAGTACTTC
>TRBJ2-3|11|NA|NA|TRBV29-1
CSVHTGDTQYF
TGCAGCGTACACACGGGGGATACGCAGTATTTT